Included here is one TCR beta chain sequence, with context. The read terminates 3 residues ahead of where the CDR3 ends, so the germline J gene completes it. Libraries were prepared by immunoSEQ multiplex PCR; TCRdb keeps only in-frame clonotypes and omits some of them. This sample's table reports some 33,000 clones. This sample is part of a study of T cells in women clearing cervical HPV infection. This CDR3 is 16 amino acids long. V lost 2 bases and J 1 base, leaving 15 bases between the germline ends. Germline assignment: CDR1 SGHVS and CDR2 FQNEAQ. This TCR derives from a woman aged 18-70 years with a cervical HPV16 infection that either progressed to CIN3+ or cleared (not recorded which). The V call is TRBV7-8, the J call TRBJ2-7; D unresolved. Source material: blood buffy coat. Incomplete CDR3 DNA: TGTGCCAGCAGCTTAAAGAGAAGCATCCTATCCTACGAG. This encodes CASSLKRSILSYE. The whole CDR3 protein is CASSLKRSILSYEQYF.